Described below is a single T cell receptor (beta chain) sequence and its context. Its specificity is not known. The PCR had 60 Vbeta and 13 Jbeta primers. This table comes from immunoSEQ multiplex PCR, and its TCRdb copy is limited to in-frame clones, with some not included. The sample gives about 92,000 clones, under 85% of which show up once; about 7% is in the top ten. This sample stems from a study of cytomegalovirus exposure and HLA in healthy donors. The CDR3 consists of 15 residues. Per germline, CDR1 MDHEN and CDR2 SYDVKM. V was clipped by 1 base and J by 4 bases; unmatched bases: 6. Healthy bone marrow donors formed the donor group. General study findings and limits: Cytomegalovirus association was assigned to 150 to 200 TCR beta chains. Differences between HLA loci emerged in a later analysis of TCR association rates, with DRB1 most and HLA-C fewest.

Input material: PBMCs. This clonotype was obtained from a man between 50 and 59 years old in good health and CMV-seropositive. This chain links TRBV28 with TRBJ2-5; 7 nucleotides match TRBD2. CDR3 bases: TGTGCCAGCAGTTTATCGGGGGGAGTCAGAGAGACCCAGTACTTC. Translating it yields CASSLSGGVRETQYF.